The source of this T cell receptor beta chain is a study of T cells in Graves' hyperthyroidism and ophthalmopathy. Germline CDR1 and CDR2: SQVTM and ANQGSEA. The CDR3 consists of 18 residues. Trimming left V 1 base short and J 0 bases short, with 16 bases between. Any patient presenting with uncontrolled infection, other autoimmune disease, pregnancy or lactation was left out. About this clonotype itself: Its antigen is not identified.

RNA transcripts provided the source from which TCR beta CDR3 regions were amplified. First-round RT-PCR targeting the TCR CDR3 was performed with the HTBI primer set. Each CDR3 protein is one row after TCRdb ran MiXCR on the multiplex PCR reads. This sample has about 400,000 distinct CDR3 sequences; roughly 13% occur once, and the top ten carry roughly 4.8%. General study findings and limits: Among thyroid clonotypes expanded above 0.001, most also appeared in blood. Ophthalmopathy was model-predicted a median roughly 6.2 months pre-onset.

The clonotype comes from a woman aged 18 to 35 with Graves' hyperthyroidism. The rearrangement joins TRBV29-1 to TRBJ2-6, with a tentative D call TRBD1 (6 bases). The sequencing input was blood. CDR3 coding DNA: TGCAGCGTTGAAGTCCCGACAGGTTATAGCTCTGGGGCCAACGTCCTGACTTTC. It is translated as CSVEVPTGYSSGANVLTF. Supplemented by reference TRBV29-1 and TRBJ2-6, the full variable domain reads SAVISQKPSRDICQRGTSLTIQCQVDSQVTMMFWYRQQPGQSLTLIATANQGSEATYESGFVIDKFPISRPNLTFSTLTVSNMSPEDSSIYLCSVEVPTGYSSGANVLTFGAGSRLTVL.